The rows below give T cell receptor beta chains drawn from one sample of a study of cytomegalovirus exposure and HLA in healthy donors. Generated by immunoSEQ multiplex PCR, the TCRdb table keeps only in-frame clones and is missing some. The sample contains under 200,000 clones, 79% of which appear only once. The sequencing sample was made of PBMCs. Every receptor here comes from a woman under 40 in good health and CMV-seropositive. CDR3s include the opening cysteine and the closing phenylalanine or tryptophan. Fields, in order: clone size, V gene, J gene, D gene, CDR3 DNA, CDR3 protein. D genes are given only for firm matches. Expanded clones are given a class, and other clones once, few, many or no size at all.

clone size: -; V gene: TRBV15; J gene: TRBJ2-2; D gene: TRBD2; CDR3 DNA: TGTGCCACCAGATGGACGGGAGGGAGCACCGGGGAGCTGTTTTTT; CDR3 protein: CATRWTGGSTGELFF
clone size: -; V gene: TRBV7-2; J gene: TRBJ2-7; D gene: TRBD1; CDR3 DNA: TGTGCCAGCAGCTTAGTCCTAGGACAGGGGGCCGCGGGCGAGCAGTACTTC; CDR3 protein: CASSLVLGQGAAGEQYF
clone size: -; V gene: TRBV13; J gene: TRBJ1-1; D gene: TRBD1; CDR3 DNA: TGTGCCAGCAGCCTCCAGGGGGCCACTGAAGCTTTCTTT; CDR3 protein: CASSLQGATEAFF
clone size: once; V gene: TRBV7-9; J gene: TRBJ2-2; D gene: TRBD2; CDR3 DNA: TGTGCCAGCGGATATACTAGCGGGGGGGCCTACGGGGAGCTGTTTTTT; CDR3 protein: CASGYTSGGAYGELFF
clone size: once; V gene: TRBV5-1; J gene: TRBJ1-1; D gene: -; CDR3 DNA: TGCGCCAGCAGCTCCCTTGGAGGGTTCCCTTACACTGAAGCTTTCTTT; CDR3 protein: CASSSLGGFPYTEAFF
clone size: few; V gene: TRBV7-2; J gene: TRBJ1-6; D gene: -; CDR3 DNA: TGTGCCAGCAGCACAGGGAATTCACCCCTCCACTTT; CDR3 protein: CASSTGNSPLHF
clone size: -; V gene: TRBV2; J gene: TRBJ2-7; D gene: TRBD2; CDR3 DNA: TGTGCCAGCAGTGTGGAGCGGGAGCTCTACGAGCAGTACTTC; CDR3 protein: CASSVERELYEQYF
clone size: few; V gene: TRBV7-6; J gene: TRBJ2-1; D gene: -; CDR3 DNA: TGTGCCAGCAGCTTATCGTACGCGGGGTCTTACAATGAGCAGTTCTTC; CDR3 protein: CASSLSYAGSYNEQFF
clone size: once; V gene: TRBV11-2; J gene: TRBJ2-7; D gene: -; CDR3 DNA: TGTGCCAGCAGCTCCCAGCGAATCCTTCGGTCCCAGTACTTC; CDR3 protein: CASSSQRILRSQYF
clone size: -; V gene: TRBV7-2; J gene: TRBJ2-1; D gene: -; CDR3 DNA: TGTGCCAGCAGCTTAGGCATCCGGGCCGAAAGAGGGGGAGACAGTGAGCAGTTCTTC; CDR3 protein: CASSLGIRAERGGDSEQFF
clone size: once; V gene: TRBV6-6; J gene: TRBJ2-5; D gene: -; CDR3 DNA: TGTGCCAGCGGACTGGAGGGCCGGACAGAGACCCAGTACTTC; CDR3 protein: CASGLEGRTETQYF
clone size: few; V gene: TRBV2; J gene: TRBJ1-1; D gene: TRBD1; CDR3 DNA: TGTGCCAGCAGTGAGACAGGGGCGAGTGAAGCTTTCTTT; CDR3 protein: CASSETGASEAFF
clone size: -; V gene: TRBV29-1; J gene: TRBJ2-5; D gene: TRBD2; CDR3 DNA: TGCAGCGTTAGCGGGAACCAAGAGACCCAGTACTTC; CDR3 protein: CSVSGNQETQYF
clone size: -; V gene: TRBV11-3; J gene: TRBJ1-4; D gene: -; CDR3 DNA: TGTGCCAGCAGCCCACAGGGTAGACTGTTTTTT; CDR3 protein: CASSPQGRLFF
clone size: -; V gene: TRBV11-2; J gene: TRBJ2-7; D gene: -; CDR3 DNA: TGTGCCAGCAGCTTATCCGAGGGATCCTACGAGCAGTACTTC; CDR3 protein: CASSLSEGSYEQYF
clone size: few; V gene: TRBV7-2; J gene: TRBJ1-4; D gene: -; CDR3 DNA: TGTGCCAGCAGCATGGGGCTTACTAATGAAAAACTGTTTTTT; CDR3 protein: CASSMGLTNEKLFF
clone size: -; V gene: TRBV7-2; J gene: TRBJ2-3; D gene: -; CDR3 DNA: TGTGCCAGCAGCTTAGAGAGCGCTAGCACAGATACGCAGTATTTT; CDR3 protein: CASSLESASTDTQYF
clone size: -; V gene: TRBV14; J gene: TRBJ2-1; D gene: TRBD1; CDR3 DNA: TGTGCCAGCAGCCAAGGGGGAGAAATGACAGGGGGCTTAAAGTACAATGAGCAGTTCTTC; CDR3 protein: CASSQGGEMTGGLKYNEQFF
clone size: few; V gene: TRBV6-5; J gene: TRBJ2-7; D gene: -; CDR3 DNA: TGTGCCAGCAGCCCCATTCCGCGGTCCGAGCAGTACTTC; CDR3 protein: CASSPIPRSEQYF
clone size: -; V gene: TRBV15; J gene: TRBJ2-4; D gene: TRBD2; CDR3 DNA: TGTGCCACCAGCAGGGGCGGGGGGACCAAAAACATTCAGTACTTC; CDR3 protein: CATSRGGGTKNIQYF
clone size: -; V gene: TRBV5-1; J gene: TRBJ1-4; D gene: -; CDR3 DNA: TGCGCCAGCAGCCGACTGTTGAATGAAAAACTGTTTTTT; CDR3 protein: CASSRLLNEKLFF
clone size: -; V gene: TRBV27; J gene: TRBJ2-7; D gene: TRBD2; CDR3 DNA: TGTGCCAGCAGTCCCGGACTAGCGGGCATCTCCTACGAGCAGTACTTC; CDR3 protein: CASSPGLAGISYEQYF